These 6 T cell receptor beta chains share one sample of origin, sequenced in a study of response to subunit inactivated influenza vaccine. TCRdb independently ran MiXCR on the RT-PCR reads; one entry per CDR3 protein. The sample lists approximately 530,000 distinct CDR3 sequences, under 8.5% occurring once. The material sequenced was PBMCs from blood, taken roughly 24 months after vaccination. The receptors derive from a man between 50 and 75 years old who received an inactivated influenza vaccine.

This clonotype was observed at least ten times. V is TRBV6-1 and J is TRBJ2-2; D gene unclear. Germline assignment: CDR1 MNHNS and CDR2 SASEGT. V lost 7 bases and J 4 bases, leaving 13 bases between the germline ends. The CDR3 covers 14 residues. Written as DNA, the CDR3 is TGTGCCAGCACCCTGACCTTGGCCACCGGGGAGCTGTTTTTT. Its protein is CASTLTLATGELFF.

The chain employs TRBV7-2 and TRBJ2-5; tentative D call: TRBD1 (6 bases). CDR3 size: 14 residues. Germline V gene lookup returns CDR1 SGHTA and CDR2 FQGNSA. Trimming pared 2 bases from V and 5 bases from J, leaving 12 bases between. The CDR3 DNA sequence: TGTGCCAGCAGCTTAAATAGGGGGAGTGAGACCCAGTACTTC. This encodes CASSLNRGSETQYF.

This clonotype was counted only a few times. The chain is built from TRBV7-2 and TRBJ2-5; TRBD1 might be the D (6 bases). CDR3 size: 13 residues. The ends were cut back, 4 bases at V and 4 bases at J, with 10 bases in the middle. Germline assignment: CDR1 SGHTA and CDR2 FQGNSA. DNA for the CDR3: TGTGCCAGCAGCTCCGGGACAACAGAGACCCAGTACTTC. Translated, it gives CASSSGTTETQYF.

The J gene is TRBJ1-4, the V gene TRBV15; 7 bases agree with TRBD1. Germline CDR1 LNHNV, CDR2 YYDKDF (reference sequence). The CDR3 has 16 amino acids. The V and J ends lost 3 bases and 4 bases, in that order; junction bases with no gene match: 8. The CDR3 region has the DNA TGTGCCACCAGCAGGCAGGGGGGACCGCTTAATGAAAAACTGTTTTTT. Translated, it gives CATSRQGGPLNEKLFF.

In this sample, this clonotype turned up many times. This chain joins TRBV12-3 or TRBV12-4 and TRBJ2-5; 9 positions match TRBD2. V was pared by 6 bases and J by 0 bases, with 14 bases of the junction left unmatched. This CDR3 region has 18 residues. CDR3 in DNA: TGTGCCAGCAGCCGAAGAAAAGGGCTAGCGGGGTACCAAGAGACCCAGTACTTC. The encoded protein is CASSRRKGLAGYQETQYF.

CDR3 nucleotides: TGTGCCAGCAGCCCAAGGGGACAGGGTGGACCCTATGGCTACACCTTC. It translates to CASSPRGQGGPYGYTF. The chain uses TRBV7-2 and TRBJ1-2, with 9 bases aligning to TRBD1. Germline assignment: CDR1 SGHTA and CDR2 FQGNSA. The V and J ends lost 5 bases and 4 bases, in that order; junction bases with no gene match: 11. This CDR3 contains 16 residues.